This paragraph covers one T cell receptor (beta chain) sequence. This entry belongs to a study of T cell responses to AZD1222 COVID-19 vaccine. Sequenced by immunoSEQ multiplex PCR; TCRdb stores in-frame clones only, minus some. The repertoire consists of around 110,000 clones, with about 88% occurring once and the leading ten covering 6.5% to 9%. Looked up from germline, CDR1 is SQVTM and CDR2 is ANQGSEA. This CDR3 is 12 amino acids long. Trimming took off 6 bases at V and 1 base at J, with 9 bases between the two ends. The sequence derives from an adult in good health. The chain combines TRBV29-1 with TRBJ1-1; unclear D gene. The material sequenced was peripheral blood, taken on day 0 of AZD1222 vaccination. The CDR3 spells CSVAWANTEAFF. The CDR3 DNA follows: TGCAGCGTGGCCTGGGCGAACACTGAAGCTTTCTTT.